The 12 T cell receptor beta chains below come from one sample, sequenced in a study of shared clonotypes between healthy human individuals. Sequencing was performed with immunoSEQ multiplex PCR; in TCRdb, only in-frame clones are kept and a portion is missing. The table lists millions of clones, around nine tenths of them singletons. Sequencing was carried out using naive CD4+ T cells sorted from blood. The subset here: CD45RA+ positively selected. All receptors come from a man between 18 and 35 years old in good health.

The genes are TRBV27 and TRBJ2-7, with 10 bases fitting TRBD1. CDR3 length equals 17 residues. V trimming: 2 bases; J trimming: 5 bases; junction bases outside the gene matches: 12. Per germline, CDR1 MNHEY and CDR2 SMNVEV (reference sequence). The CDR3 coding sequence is TGTGCCAGCAGTTTAAGGCGGACCGGGACAGGGGTCGACGAGCAGTACTTC. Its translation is CASSLRRTGTGVDEQYF.

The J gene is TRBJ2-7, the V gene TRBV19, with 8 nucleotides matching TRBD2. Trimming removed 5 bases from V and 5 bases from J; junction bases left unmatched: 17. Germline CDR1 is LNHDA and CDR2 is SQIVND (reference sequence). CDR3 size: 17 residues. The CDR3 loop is CASSPPMTSERFHEQYF. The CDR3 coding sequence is TGTGCCAGTAGTCCCCCTATGACTAGCGAGAGGTTCCACGAGCAGTACTTC.

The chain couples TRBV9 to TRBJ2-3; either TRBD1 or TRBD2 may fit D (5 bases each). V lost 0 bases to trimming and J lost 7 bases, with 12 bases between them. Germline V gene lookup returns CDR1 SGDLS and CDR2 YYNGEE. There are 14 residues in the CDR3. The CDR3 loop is CASSVGGLRNTQYF. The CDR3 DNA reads TGTGCCAGCAGCGTAGGGGGGTTGAGGAATACGCAGTATTTT.

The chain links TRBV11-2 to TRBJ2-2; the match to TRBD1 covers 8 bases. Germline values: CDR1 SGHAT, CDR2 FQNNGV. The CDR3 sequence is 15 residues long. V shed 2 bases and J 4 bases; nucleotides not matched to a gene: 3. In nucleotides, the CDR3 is TGTGCCAGCAGCTTACAGGGGGCGTCCACCGGGGAGCTGTTTTTT. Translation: CASSLQGASTGELFF.

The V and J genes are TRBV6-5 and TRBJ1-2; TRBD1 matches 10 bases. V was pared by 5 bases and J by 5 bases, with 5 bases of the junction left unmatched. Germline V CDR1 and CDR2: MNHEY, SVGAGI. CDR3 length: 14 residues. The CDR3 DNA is TGTGCCAGCAGTCGGACAGGGGGGGAGTATGGCTACACCTTC. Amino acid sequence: CASSRTGGEYGYTF.

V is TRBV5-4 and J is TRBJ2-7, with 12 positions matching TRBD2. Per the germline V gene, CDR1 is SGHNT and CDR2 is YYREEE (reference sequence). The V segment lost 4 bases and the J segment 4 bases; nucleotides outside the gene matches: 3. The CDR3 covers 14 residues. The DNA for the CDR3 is TGTGCCAGCAGCCTAGCGGGAGGGCGGTACGAGCAGTACTTC. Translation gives CASSLAGGRYEQYF. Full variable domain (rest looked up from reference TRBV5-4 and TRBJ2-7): ETGVTQSPTHLIKTRGQQVTLRCSSQSGHNTVSWYQQALGQGPQFIFQYYREEENGRGNFPPRFSGLQFPNYSSELNVNALELDDSALYLCASSLAGGRYEQYFGPGTRLTVT.

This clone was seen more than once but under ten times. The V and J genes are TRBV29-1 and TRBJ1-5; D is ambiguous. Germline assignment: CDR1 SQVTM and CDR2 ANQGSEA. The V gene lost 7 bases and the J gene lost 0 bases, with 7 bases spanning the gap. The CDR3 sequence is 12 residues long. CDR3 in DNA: TGCAGCGCAGCGGATAGCAATCAGCCCCAGCATTTT. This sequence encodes CSAADSNQPQHF.

The CDR3 protein is CASSYYRDSYEQYF. Written as DNA, the CDR3 is TGTGCCAGCAGTTACTACAGGGACTCCTACGAGCAGTACTTC. The gene calls are TRBV6-5 and TRBJ2-7, with D perhaps TRBD1 (6 bases). V lost 1 base and J lost 0, with 7 bases in between. CDR1 MNHEY and CDR2 SVGAGI come from the germline V gene. The CDR3 consists of 14 residues.

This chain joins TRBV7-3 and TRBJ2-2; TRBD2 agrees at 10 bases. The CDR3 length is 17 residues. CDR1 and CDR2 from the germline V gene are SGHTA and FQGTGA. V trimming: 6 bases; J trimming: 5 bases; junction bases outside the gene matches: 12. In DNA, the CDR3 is TGTGCCAGCAGTTCCAAAACGGGACTAGCGCGAACCGGGGAGCTGTTTTTT. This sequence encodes CASSSKTGLARTGELFF.

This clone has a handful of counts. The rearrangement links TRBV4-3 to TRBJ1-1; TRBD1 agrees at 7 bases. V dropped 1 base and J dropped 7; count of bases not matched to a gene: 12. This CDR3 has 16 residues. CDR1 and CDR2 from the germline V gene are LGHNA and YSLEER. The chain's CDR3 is CASSQASGQVFGEAFF. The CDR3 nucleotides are TGCGCCAGCAGCCAAGCCTCAGGACAGGTCTTCGGTGAAGCTTTCTTT.

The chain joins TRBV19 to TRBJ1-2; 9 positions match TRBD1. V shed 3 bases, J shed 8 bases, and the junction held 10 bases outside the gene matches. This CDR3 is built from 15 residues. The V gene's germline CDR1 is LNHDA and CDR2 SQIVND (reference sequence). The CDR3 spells CASSMGTGNPWGYTF. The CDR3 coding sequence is TGTGCCAGTAGTATGGGGACAGGGAACCCGTGGGGCTACACCTTC.

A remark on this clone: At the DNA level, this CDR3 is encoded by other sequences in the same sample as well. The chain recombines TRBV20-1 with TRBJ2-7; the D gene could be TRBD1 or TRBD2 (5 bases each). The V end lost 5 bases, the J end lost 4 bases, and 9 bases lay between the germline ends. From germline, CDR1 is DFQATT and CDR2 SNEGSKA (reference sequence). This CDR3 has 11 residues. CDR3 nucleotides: TGCAGTGCTCCGGGACCATACGAGCAGTACTTC. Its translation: CSAPGPYEQYF.